This paragraph reports one T cell receptor (beta chain). The CDR3 is 17 amino acids. CDR1 and CDR2 (germline): LGHNA, YSLEER. The V and J ends lost 4 bases and 8 bases respectively, with 24 bases between them. The data were obtained in a study of shared T cell receptors in the human thymus. Generated by immunoSEQ multiplex PCR, the TCRdb table keeps only in-frame clones and is missing some. Of roughly 560,000 clones listed, more than 75% are singletons. Separately, the same data were catalogued under a study of human thymus T cells. That report notes: Infants served as donors; they were healthy and Finnish and were having corrective surgery for congenital heart defects. During corrective heart surgery, resections were taken, and the thymus tissue came from them. Blood and thymic repertoires both appeared biased in V and J gene usage. What related research reported was that thymic repertoires overlapped highly among unrelated individuals.

This receptor was taken from a boy under two years old with a congenital heart defect. J is TRBJ2-4 and V is TRBV4-3, with D perhaps TRBD1 (6 bases). The sequenced sample consisted of thymocytes. CDR3: CASSPRKEPGQRDIQYF. For the CDR3, the DNA is TGCGCCAGCAGCCCAAGGAAGGAGCCGGGACAAAGGGACATTCAGTACTTC.